The clone carrying this T cell receptor (beta chain) showed up just once. The data were taken from a study of PD-L1 blockade in urothelial cancer. Study summary: Patients with male sex and bladder-origin urothelial cancer accounted for about 85% of the roughly 30 enrolled. Reported median T cell count for blood samples was approximately 140,000.

This table comes from immunoSEQ multiplex PCR, and its TCRdb copy is limited to in-frame clones, with some not included. The sample includes about 73,000 clones, 85% to 90% of them seen just once. The germline V gene has CDR1 SGHTS and CDR2 YDEGEE. The trim removed 3 bases at V and 0 bases at J, leaving 13 bases unmatched. The CDR3 totals 20 residues. This sequence joins TRBV5-8 and TRBJ2-3; 13 bases map to TRBD2. The sample here was PBMCs, taken around atezolizumab (anti-PD-L1) treatment. The sequence was collected from a man in his fifties or sixties with urothelial cancer. CDR3 protein: CASSSLALTSGRPSTDTQYF. The CDR3 DNA reads TGTGCCAGCAGCTCCTTGGCCCTGACTAGCGGGAGGCCTAGCACAGATACGCAGTATTTT.